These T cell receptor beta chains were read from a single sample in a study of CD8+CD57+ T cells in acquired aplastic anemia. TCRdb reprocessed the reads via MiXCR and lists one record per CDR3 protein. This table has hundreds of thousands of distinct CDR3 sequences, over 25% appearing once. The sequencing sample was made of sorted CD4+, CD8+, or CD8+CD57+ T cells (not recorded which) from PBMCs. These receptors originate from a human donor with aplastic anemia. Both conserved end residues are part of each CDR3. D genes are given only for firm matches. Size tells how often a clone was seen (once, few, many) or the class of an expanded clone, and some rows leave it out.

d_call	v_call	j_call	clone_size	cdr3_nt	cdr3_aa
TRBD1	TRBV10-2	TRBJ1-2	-	TGCGCCAGTATGGGCCATGGACAGGGGTACGAAGATGGCTACACCTTC	CASMGHGQGYEDGYTF
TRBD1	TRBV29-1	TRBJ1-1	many	TGCAGCGTTGGGGGACAGAAGGGCACTGAAGCTTTCTTT	CSVGGQKGTEAFF
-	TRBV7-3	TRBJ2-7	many	TGTGCCAGCAGCTTAACAGGGACACGCACCTACGAGCAGTACTTC	CASSLTGTRTYEQYF
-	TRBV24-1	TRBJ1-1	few	TGTGCCACCAGTGATGGGGGGTCAGGGAGCACTGAAGCTTTCTTT	CATSDGGSGSTEAFF
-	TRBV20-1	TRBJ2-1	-	TGCAGTGCTAGAGCCCTTCGGGTGGGATCCTACAATGAGCAGTTCTTC	CSARALRVGSYNEQFF
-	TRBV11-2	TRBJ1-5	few	TGTGCCAGCAGCAAAACCACCGGGACACTTCAAAATCAGCCCCAGCATTTT	CASSKTTGTLQNQPQHF
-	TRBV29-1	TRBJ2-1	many	TGCAGCGCCACGAACGCCAGGACGGCTGAGCAGTTCTTC	CSATNARTAEQFF
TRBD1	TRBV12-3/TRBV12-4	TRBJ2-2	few	TGTGCCAGCAGTTCTTGGACAGGGCCGGCCGGGGAGCTGTTTTTT	CASSSWTGPAGELFF
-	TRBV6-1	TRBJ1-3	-	TGTGCCAGCAGCCGACGGACCTCTGGAAACACCATATATTTT	CASSRRTSGNTIYF
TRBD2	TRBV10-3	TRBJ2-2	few	TGTGCCAGCAGCCAAGGACTAGCGGGAGGGCCCGGGGAGCTGTTTTTT	CASSQGLAGGPGELFF
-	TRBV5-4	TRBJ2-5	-	TGTGCCAGCAGCCAAGGGTTGGAGGAGACCCAGTACTTC	CASSQGLEETQYF
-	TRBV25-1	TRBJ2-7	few	TGTGCCAGCAGTGACCAGGGCTACTACGAGCAGTACTTC	CASSDQGYYEQYF
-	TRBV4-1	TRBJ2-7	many	TGCGCCAGCAGCCAACTCAGGGTCAGCTACGAGCAGTACTTC	CASSQLRVSYEQYF
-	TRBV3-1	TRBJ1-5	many	TGTGCCAGCAGCCAAGAGGGAGACCGGGAGATGCATTTT	CASSQEGDREMHF
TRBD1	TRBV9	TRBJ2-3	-	TGTGCCAGCAGCGTAGTAGGGACAGGGTACAGTAGAGATACGCAGTATTTT	CASSVVGTGYSRDTQYF
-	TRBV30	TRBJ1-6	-	TGTGCCTGGAGTACCGTTGGCTATAATTCACCCCTCCACTTT	CAWSTVGYNSPLHF
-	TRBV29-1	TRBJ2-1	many	TGCAGCGTTGAAGATGGTTCAGGGGTCGATGAGCAGTTCTTC	CSVEDGSGVDEQFF
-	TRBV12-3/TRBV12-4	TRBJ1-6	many	TGTGCCAGCACCCAACAGGGTGCCAATTCACCCCTCCACTTT	CASTQQGANSPLHF
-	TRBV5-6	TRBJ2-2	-	TGTGCCAGCAGCTTACTACCGAACACCGGGGAGCTGTTTTTT	CASSLLPNTGELFF
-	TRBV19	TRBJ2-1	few	TGTGCCTCCGGTAGGGCCCGAGCGAATGAGCAGTTCTTC	CASGRARANEQFF
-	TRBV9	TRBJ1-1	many	TGTGCCAGCAGCCCAGCCGCGAAGGACACTGAAGCTTTCTTT	CASSPAAKDTEAFF
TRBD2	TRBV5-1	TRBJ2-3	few	TGCGCCAGCAGCTTGGGGCTAGCGGGATTCGACACAGATACGCAGTATTTT	CASSLGLAGFDTDTQYF
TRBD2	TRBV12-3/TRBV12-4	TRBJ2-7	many	TGTGCCAGCAGTGAAACTAGCGGAGGTTACGAGCAGTACTTC	CASSETSGGYEQYF
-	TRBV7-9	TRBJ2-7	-	TGTGCCAGCAGCTTCTCTTCCCACGAGCAGTACTTC	CASSFSSHEQYF
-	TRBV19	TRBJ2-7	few	TGTGCCAGTAGCCACAGTCCCTACGAGCAGTACTTC	CASSHSPYEQYF
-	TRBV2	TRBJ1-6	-	TGTGCCAGCAGCGCGACCGGGACGGAGAGTGCATCACCCCTCCACTTT	CASSATGTESASPLHF
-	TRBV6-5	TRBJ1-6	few	TGTGCCAGCAGTTCGGCCAGAAGCTCCTATAATTCACCCCTCCACTTT	CASSSARSSYNSPLHF
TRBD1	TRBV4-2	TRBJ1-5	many	TGTGCCAGCAGCCCCGGTAAGACAGGGGAGAGGCAGCCCCAGCATTTT	CASSPGKTGERQPQHF
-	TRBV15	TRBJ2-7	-	TGTGCCACCAGCAAATCCAGCTTCTACGAGCAGTACTTC	CATSKSSFYEQYF
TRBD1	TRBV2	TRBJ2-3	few	TGTGCCAGCAGTTTCAACCGGGACAGGCCCACAGATACGCAGTATTTT	CASSFNRDRPTDTQYF
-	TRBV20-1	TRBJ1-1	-	TGCAGTGCGCAGACCCAGCAGGGCACTGAAGCTTTCTTT	CSAQTQQGTEAFF
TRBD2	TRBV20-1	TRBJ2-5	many	TGCAGTGCTGATGGACTAGGCCGCGAGACCCAGTACTTC	CSADGLGRETQYF
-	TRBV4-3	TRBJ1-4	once	TGCGCCAGCAGCCGAAACCCGGGACGCACAACTAATGAAAAACTGTTTTTT	CASSRNPGRTTNEKLFF
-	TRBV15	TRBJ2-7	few	TGTGCCACCAGCAGAGTAGGTCGACAGACTTACGAGCAGTACTTC	CATSRVGRQTYEQYF
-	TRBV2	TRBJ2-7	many	TGTGCCAGCAGTGAAGTCTTGGAGGGCCCCGAGCAGTACTTC	CASSEVLEGPEQYF
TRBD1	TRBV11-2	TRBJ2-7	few	TGTGCCAGCAGCAATAGACAGGGCTCCTACGAGCAGTACTTC	CASSNRQGSYEQYF
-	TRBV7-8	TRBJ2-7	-	TGTGCCAGCAGCCAAAGGATTAAACTCGACGAGCAGTACTTC	CASSQRIKLDEQYF
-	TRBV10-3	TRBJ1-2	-	TGTGCCAAACAGGGCTACACCTTC	CAKQGYTF
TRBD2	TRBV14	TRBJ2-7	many	TGTGCCAGCAGCCAAGAGCTTGGGACTAGACTTGACGAGCAGTACTTC	CASSQELGTRLDEQYF
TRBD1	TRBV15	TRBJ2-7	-	TGTGCCACCAGCAGGGGACAGGGTTCCTACGAGCAGTACTTC	CATSRGQGSYEQYF
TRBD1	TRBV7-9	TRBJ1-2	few	TGTGCCAGCAGCTTAGCTCAGACAGGGGTTGCCTATGGCTACACCTTC	CASSLAQTGVAYGYTF
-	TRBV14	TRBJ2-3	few	TGTGCCAGCAGCCAAGCTGGCGGGTATACAGATACGCAGTATTTT	CASSQAGGYTDTQYF
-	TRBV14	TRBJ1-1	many	TGTGCCAGCAAACAGTGGACGGGGAACACTGAAGCTTTCTTT	CASKQWTGNTEAFF
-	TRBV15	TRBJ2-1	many	TGTGCCACCAGCAGAGGCCATTACGGGACCTACAATGAGCAGTTCTTC	CATSRGHYGTYNEQFF
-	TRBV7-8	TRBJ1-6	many	TGTGCCAGCAGTCTTGTTGGACAGAAAAATTCACCCCTCCACTTT	CASSLVGQKNSPLHF
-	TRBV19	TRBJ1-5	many	TGTGCCAGTAGTTTTAGAGAGGTCGGTAATCAGCCCCAGCATTTT	CASSFREVGNQPQHF
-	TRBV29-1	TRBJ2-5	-	TGCAGCGTTGCCGTGGGAGAGACCCAGTACTTC	CSVAVGETQYF
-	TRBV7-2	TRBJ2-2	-	TGTGCCAGCAGCCAGCGCTCAGGGGGGGCCGGGCCCGGGGAGCTGTTTTTT	CASSQRSGGAGPGELFF
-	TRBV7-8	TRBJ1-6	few	TGTGCCAGCAGCCTACCCCATTTGCCGAACATTAATTCACCCCTCCACTTT	CASSLPHLPNINSPLHF
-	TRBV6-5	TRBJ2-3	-	TGTGCCAGCAGTTACCCTGCAGGGGCAGATACGCAGTATTTT	CASSYPAGADTQYF
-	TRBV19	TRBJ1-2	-	TGTGCCAGTAGTAACAGGAGGAACTATGGCTACACCTTC	CASSNRRNYGYTF
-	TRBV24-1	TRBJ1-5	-	TGTGCCACCAGTACGGTGCAGGTCAATCAGCCCCAGCATTTT	CATSTVQVNQPQHF
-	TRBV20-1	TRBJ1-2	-	TGCAGTGCTCCAGACAGGCAAACGGGAGGCTACACCTTC	CSAPDRQTGGYTF
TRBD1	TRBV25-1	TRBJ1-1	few	TGTGCCAGCAGTCTACAGGGGGCTCTGAACACTGAAGCTTTCTTT	CASSLQGALNTEAFF